The rows below give T cell receptor beta chains drawn from one sample of a study of blood T cells in healthy people across ages. TCRdb fed the 5' RACE reads into MiXCR, producing one record per CDR3 protein. The sample holds around 2 million distinct CDR3 sequences, about two fifths seen once. The material sequenced was blood. Receptors were obtained from a human donor in good health. Each CDR3 is given with its conserved first and last residue. D genes are given only for firm matches. A row's size may be missing; if present it is once, few, many or a size class.

J,size,D,V,CDR3,DNA
TRBJ1-2,NA,TRBD1,TRBV4-1,CASSQAGTGNDGYTF,TGCGCCAGCAGCCAGGCCGGGACAGGAAACGATGGCTACACCTTC
TRBJ2-6,many,NA,TRBV5-6,CASSLGGTGANVLTF,TGTGCCAGCAGCTTAGGGGGGACTGGGGCCAACGTCCTGACTTTC
TRBJ2-1,NA,TRBD2,TRBV4-1,CASSHGGFNEQFF,TGCGCCAGCAGCCACGGGGGGTTCAATGAGCAGTTCTTC
TRBJ2-6,NA,NA,TRBV9,CASSVGVVPSGANVLTF,TGTGCCAGCAGCGTGGGGGTAGTGCCCTCTGGGGCCAACGTCCTGACTTTC
TRBJ2-7,few,TRBD1,TRBV5-5,CASHPPGQSYEQYF,TGTGCCAGCCACCCCCCGGGACAGAGCTACGAGCAGTACTTC
TRBJ2-7,few,TRBD2,TRBV6-5,CASSYSPSGGSYEQYF,TGTGCCAGCAGTTACTCACCCAGCGGGGGCTCCTACGAGCAGTACTTC
TRBJ1-2,NA,NA,TRBV7-2,CASSLVSYYGYTF,TGTGCCAGCAGCTTAGTCAGCTACTATGGCTACACCTTC
TRBJ2-5,few,NA,TRBV29-1,CSVARPRKVETQYF,TGCAGCGTTGCACGACCCCGGAAAGTAGAGACCCAGTACTTC
TRBJ1-6,few,NA,TRBV7-3,CASSLRGSGNNSPLHF,TGTGCCAGCAGCTTAAGGGGGTCGGGGAACAATTCACCCCTCCACTTT
TRBJ1-2,NA,NA,TRBV7-2,CASSWQGGYGYTF,TGTGCCAGCAGCTGGCAGGGAGGCTATGGCTACACCTTC
TRBJ2-3,NA,NA,TRBV9,CVSSPVVALSTDTQYF,TGTGTCAGCAGCCCGGTAGTAGCGCTTAGCACAGATACGCAGTATTTT
TRBJ2-5,NA,NA,TRBV7-9,CASSYLRGAQETQYF,TGTGCCAGCAGTTACCTCAGGGGGGCCCAAGAGACCCAGTACTTC
TRBJ2-5,many,TRBD1,TRBV5-1,CASSLAVVTGAKFRETQYF,TGCGCCAGCAGCTTGGCCGTGGTAACAGGGGCAAAATTCCGAGAGACCCAGTACTTC
TRBJ2-5,NA,TRBD1,TRBV4-3,CASGQFGGQPEGAQYF,TGCGCCAGCGGCCAGTTTGGGGGACAGCCAGAGGGGGCCCAGTACTTC
TRBJ1-2,few,TRBD1,TRBV10-3,CAISAGTGDANYGYTF,TGTGCCATCAGTGCCGGGACAGGCGATGCGAACTATGGCTACACCTTC
TRBJ1-2,NA,NA,TRBV7-9,CASSAPGYYGYTF,TGTGCCAGCAGCGCTCCGGGGTACTATGGCTACACCTTC
TRBJ2-1,NA,NA,TRBV28,CASSFARREQFF,TGTGCCAGCAGTTTTGCCAGAAGGGAGCAGTTCTTC
TRBJ2-7,NA,NA,TRBV4-1,CASSQDLAAYPYEQYF,TGCGCCAGCAGCCAAGATTTAGCAGCCTACCCCTACGAGCAGTACTTC
TRBJ2-1,NA,NA,TRBV5-6,CASSWPSSSSVEQFF,TGTGCCAGCAGCTGGCCAAGTTCCTCTAGCGTTGAGCAGTTCTTC
TRBJ1-1,NA,NA,TRBV5-1,CASSYSDEAFF,TGCGCCAGCAGCTACTCAGATGAAGCTTTCTTT
TRBJ2-1,NA,TRBD1,TRBV10-3,CAIRGETGVAYNEQFF,TGTGCCATCAGGGGAGAGACAGGGGTAGCCTACAATGAGCAGTTCTTC
TRBJ2-5,few,NA,TRBV20-1,CSARDPRGTSEETQYF,TGCAGTGCTAGAGATCCCCGGGGGACCTCCGAAGAGACCCAGTACTTC
TRBJ2-1,few,TRBD2,TRBV2,CASGGTSSYNEQFF,TGTGCCAGCGGGGGGACTAGCTCCTACAATGAGCAGTTCTTC
TRBJ2-1,NA,TRBD2,TRBV7-2,CASSRLAGGGGEQFF,TGTGCCAGCAGTCGACTAGCGGGGGGAGGTGGTGAGCAGTTCTTC
TRBJ1-2,few,TRBD1,TRBV10-3,CAISEDRAVYGYTF,TGTGCCATCAGTGAGGACAGGGCGGTGTATGGCTACACCTTC
TRBJ2-5,many,NA,TRBV4-3,CASSPSAAETQYF,TGCGCCAGCAGCCCTAGCGCCGCCGAGACCCAGTACTTC
TRBJ2-3,NA,NA,TRBV20-1,CSATGTFSTDTQYF,TGCAGTGCTACCGGGACATTCAGCACAGATACGCAGTATTTT
TRBJ1-2,few,TRBD1,TRBV9,CASSTSRDSLRGYTF,TGTGCCAGCAGCACCTCCCGGGACAGTTTGCGGGGCTACACCTTC
TRBJ2-5,NA,NA,TRBV24-1,CATSDFGRDQETQYF,TGTGCCACCAGTGATTTTGGTAGGGACCAAGAGACCCAGTACTTC
TRBJ1-6,NA,NA,TRBV6-2/TRBV6-3,CASHVIGTGDNSPRHF,TGTGCCAGCCATGTCATCGGAACAGGCGATAATTCACCCCGCCACTTT
TRBJ1-2,NA,NA,TRBV4-1,CASSQDRSAGGYTF,TGCGCCAGCAGCCAAGATAGGTCGGCGGGTGGCTACACCTTC
TRBJ2-7,NA,NA,TRBV21-1,CASSKGKTDHYEQYF,TGTGCCAGCAGCAAAGGGAAGACAGACCACTACGAGCAGTACTTC
TRBJ1-1,NA,TRBD1,TRBV20-1,CSANRQGRRTEAFF,TGCAGTGCTAATAGACAGGGGCGGAGAACTGAAGCTTTCTTT
TRBJ2-5,few,TRBD1,TRBV29-1,CSAATGDPYEQDF,TGCAGCGCGGCCACAGGGGACCCCTACGAGCAGGACTTC
TRBJ1-1,NA,TRBD1,TRBV15,CATSRARTGNTEAFF,TGTGCCACCAGCAGAGCCCGGACAGGGAACACTGAAGCTTTCTTT
TRBJ1-2,NA,TRBD1,TRBV24-1,CATSDRDRGPLGGYTF,TGTGCCACCAGTGATCGGGACAGGGGGCCTCTTGGTGGCTACACCTTC
TRBJ2-2,NA,TRBD1,TRBV11-2,CASRHNRGTGELFF,TGTGCCAGCAGACATAACAGGGGAACCGGGGAGCTGTTTTTT
TRBJ2-1,NA,NA,TRBV7-2,CASSLGGVRSYNEQFF,TGTGCCAGCAGCTTAGGGGGAGTCCGTTCCTACAATGAGCAGTTCTTC
TRBJ2-1,NA,NA,TRBV21-1,CASSTGSERPISYNEQFF,TGTGCCAGCAGCACTGGGAGTGAGCGACCGATTTCCTACAATGAGCAGTTCTTC
TRBJ2-2,NA,TRBD1,TRBV12-3/TRBV12-4,CASSWTGTTGGELFF,TGTGCCAGCAGTTGGACAGGGACGACCGGCGGGGAGCTGTTTTTT
TRBJ1-1,NA,TRBD1,TRBV7-3,CASSPTGTVAAFF,TGTGCCAGCAGCCCAACCGGGACAGTGGCAGCTTTCTTT
TRBJ2-1,NA,NA,TRBV7-2,CASSLARGSEQFF,TGTGCCAGCAGCTTAGCGAGAGGGAGTGAGCAGTTCTTC
TRBJ1-2,NA,NA,TRBV9,CASSAGYGRNYGDTF,TGTGCCAGCAGCGCCGGTTATGGACGGAACTATGGCGACACCTTC
TRBJ2-5,NA,NA,TRBV15,CATSREGAPTQETQYF,TGTGCCACCAGCAGGGAGGGGGCACCTACCCAAGAGACCCAGTACTTC
TRBJ1-2,few,NA,TRBV12-3/TRBV12-4,CASSFREGGGYTF,TGTGCCAGCAGTTTCAGGGAAGGCGGAGGCTACACCTTC
TRBJ2-3,NA,NA,TRBV28,CASRAGTSVDTQYF,TGTGCCAGCAGGGCGGGTACCAGCGTTGATACGCAGTATTTT
TRBJ2-1,once,TRBD2,TRBV20-1,CSAREAGGSYNEQFF,TGCAGTGCTAGAGAGGCGGGAGGCTCCTACAATGAGCAGTTCTTC
TRBJ1-2,many,NA,TRBV6-6,CASLSYGYTF,TGTGCCAGCTTGTCCTATGGCTACACCTTC
TRBJ1-4,NA,TRBD1,TRBV10-3,CAIRPGQDNEKLFF,TGTGCCATCAGGCCGGGACAGGATAATGAAAAACTGTTTTTT
TRBJ1-2,NA,TRBD1,TRBV12-3/TRBV12-4,CASSFRTGDVSYGYTF,TGTGCCAGCAGTTTTCGGACAGGCGACGTTTCGTATGGCTACACCTTC
TRBJ2-7,NA,NA,TRBV4-3,CASSQEFNRVSEQYF,TGCGCCAGCAGCCAAGAATTTAACAGGGTTAGCGAGCAGTACTTC
TRBJ2-7,NA,TRBD1,TRBV4-3,CASSHRDRGSGEQYF,TGCGCCAGCAGCCATCGGGACAGGGGATCGGGCGAGCAGTACTTC
TRBJ1-5,few,NA,TRBV7-2,CASSLFGRGAGQPQHF,TGTGCCAGCAGCTTATTTGGGAGAGGGGCTGGGCAGCCCCAGCATTTT
TRBJ2-1,few,TRBD1,TRBV18,CASSPPGQGGMYNEQFF,TGTGCCAGCTCACCACCTGGACAGGGGGGAATGTACAATGAGCAGTTCTTC
TRBJ2-7,NA,TRBD2,TRBV15,CATSREVAGQAYDQYF,TGTGCCACCAGCAGAGAAGTAGCGGGCCAGGCCTACGACCAGTACTTC
TRBJ1-1,NA,NA,TRBV3-1,CASRRNPSLNTEAFF,TGTGCCAGCAGGCGTAACCCTTCCCTGAACACTGAAGCTTTCTTT
TRBJ1-4,few,TRBD1,TRBV12-5,CASGWGTGATPEEKLFF,TGTGCTAGTGGTTGGGGGACAGGGGCTACCCCGGAGGAAAAACTGTTTTTT